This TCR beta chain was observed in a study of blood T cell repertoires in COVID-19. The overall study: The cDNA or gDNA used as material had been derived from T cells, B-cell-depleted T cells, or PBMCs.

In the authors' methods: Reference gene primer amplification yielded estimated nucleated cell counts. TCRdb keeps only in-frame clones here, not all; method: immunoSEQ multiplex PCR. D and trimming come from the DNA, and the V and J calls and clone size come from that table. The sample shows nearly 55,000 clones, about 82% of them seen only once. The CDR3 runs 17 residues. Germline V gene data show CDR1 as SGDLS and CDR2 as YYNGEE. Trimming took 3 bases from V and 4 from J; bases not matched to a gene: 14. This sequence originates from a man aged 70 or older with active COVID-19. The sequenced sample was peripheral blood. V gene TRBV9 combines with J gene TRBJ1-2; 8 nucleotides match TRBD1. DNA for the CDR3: TGTGCCAGCAGCGACCGCACTTCCGGGACAGGCCGCTATGGCTACACCTTC. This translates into CASSDRTSGTGRYGYTF. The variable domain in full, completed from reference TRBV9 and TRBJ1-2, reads DSGVTQTPKHLITATGQRVTLRCSPRSGDLSVYWYQQSLDQGLQFLIQYYNGEERAKGNILERFSAQQFPDLHSELNLSSLELGDSALYFCASSDRTSGTGRYGYTFGSGTRLTVV.